This is a list of T cell receptor beta chains from one sample in a study of spatial heterogeneity in lung cancer. TCRdb itself ran the 5' RACE reads through MiXCR, one entry per CDR3 protein. The sample has around 92,000 distinct CDR3 sequences, roughly 12% seen once. This sample comprised PBMCs, obtained at surgery. The receptor source for this set is a male donor with early-stage non-small cell lung cancer. The CDR3 runs from the conserved cysteine through the conserved F or W. Each record gives: D gene, J gene, clone size, V gene, CDR3 protein, CDR3 DNA. The D gene is left open where the match is weak. The size entry is marked missing in some rows and otherwise reads once, few, many or a size class.

. TRBJ1-1 many TRBV24-1 CATSDFLNTEAFF TGTGCCACCAGTGATTTCCTGAACACTGAAGCTTTCTTT
. TRBJ1-1 . TRBV10-3 CAINGALNTEAFF TGTGCCATCAACGGTGCGTTGAACACTGAAGCTTTCTTT
. TRBJ2-2 few TRBV6-1 CASSVDPNTGELFF TGTGCCAGCAGCGTTGACCCCAACACCGGGGAGCTGTTTTTT
. TRBJ2-3 few TRBV5-5 CASSVHIRTDTQYF TGTGCCAGCAGTGTCCACATACGCACAGATACGCAGTATTTT
TRBD1 TRBJ2-2 . TRBV2 CASRGAGGQITGELFF TGTGCCAGCAGGGGAGCAGGGGGACAGATCACCGGGGAGCTGTTTTTT
TRBD2 TRBJ2-3 few TRBV4-3 CASSPSSGGDTQYF TGCGCCAGCAGCCCAAGTAGCGGGGGGGATACGCAGTATTTT
. TRBJ2-7 many TRBV20-1 CSARDYEQYF TGCAGTGCTAGAGATTACGAGCAGTACTTC
TRBD1 TRBJ2-3 . TRBV18 CASSPDRVDTQYF TGTGCCAGCTCACCAGACAGGGTTGATACGCAGTATTTT
TRBD1 TRBJ1-1 few TRBV7-2 CASSLGQGLDTEAFF TGTGCCAGCAGCTTAGGACAGGGGCTCGACACTGAAGCTTTCTTT
TRBD2 TRBJ2-1 . TRBV7-2 CASSLVRTSQEQFF TGTGCCAGCAGCTTAGTAAGGACTAGCCAGGAGCAGTTCTTC
. TRBJ2-3 few TRBV7-3 CASSPPRGETDTQYF TGTGCCAGCAGCCCCCCACGGGGTGAGACAGATACGCAGTATTTT
TRBD1 TRBJ1-6 . TRBV20-1 CSAGGQGYNSPLHF TGCAGTGCTGGGGGACAGGGTTATAATTCACCCCTCCACTTT
TRBD1 TRBJ1-3 . TRBV29-1 CSVGTGENTIYF TGCAGCGTGGGGACAGGGGAAAACACCATATATTTT
. TRBJ1-2 few TRBV27 CASSFSRNYGYTF TGTGCCAGCAGTTTTAGCAGAAACTATGGCTACACCTTC
TRBD1 TRBJ1-5 . TRBV10-3 CAVSGQSDQPQHF TGTGCCGTATCGGGACAGTCGGACCAGCCCCAGCATTTT
TRBD1 TRBJ2-5 . TRBV7-9 CASSPRSTGRSETQYF TGTGCCAGCAGCCCAAGGTCGACAGGGAGATCAGAGACCCAGTACTTC
. TRBJ2-5 few TRBV19 CASSMEGPQETQYF TGTGCCAGTAGCATGGAGGGCCCACAAGAGACCCAGTACTTC
TRBD2 TRBJ2-3 few TRBV12-3/TRBV12-4 CASGPGLERGTQYF TGTGCCAGCGGCCCGGGACTAGAGCGGGGTACGCAGTATTTT
. TRBJ2-1 many TRBV15 CATSPRREAYNEQFF TGTGCCACCAGCCCCCGGCGAGAGGCCTACAATGAGCAGTTCTTC
. TRBJ2-7 many TRBV20-1 CSASGRWYEQYF TGCAGTGCTAGCGGACGTTGGTACGAGCAGTACTTC
. TRBJ1-4 . TRBV5-1 CASSLDFEKLFF TGCGCCAGCAGCCTGGATTTTGAAAAACTGTTTTTT
TRBD2 TRBJ2-3 . TRBV4-3 CASSQDSSGATDTQYF TGCGCCAGCAGCCAAGATTCTAGCGGGGCCACAGATACGCAGTATTTT
. TRBJ2-2 . TRBV27 CASSSDGANTGELFF TGTGCCAGCAGTTCGGACGGAGCGAACACCGGGGAGCTGTTTTTT
. TRBJ2-6 . TRBV5-1 CASSPGLLASGANVLTF TGCGCCAGCAGCCCAGGGTTACTGGCATCGGGGGCCAACGTCCTGACTTTC
. TRBJ2-5 few TRBV5-6 CASRPPGRNIQETQYF TGTGCCAGCAGGCCTCCGGGACGGAACATCCAAGAGACCCAGTACTTC
. TRBJ1-3 few TRBV20-1 CSARKGGELRSGNTIYF TGCAGTGCTAGAAAAGGGGGGGAACTAAGGTCTGGAAACACCATATATTTT
. TRBJ1-3 . TRBV5-1 CASSLESTGNTIYF TGCGCCAGCAGCTTGGAGAGTACTGGAAACACCATATATTTT
. TRBJ1-2 . TRBV6-2/TRBV6-3 CASRLDRVNGYTF TGTGCCAGCAGACTAGACCGAGTCAATGGCTACACCTTC
. TRBJ1-5 . TRBV28 CASSPVQGANQPQHF TGTGCCAGCAGCCCAGTCCAAGGAGCCAATCAGCCCCAGCATTTT
. TRBJ2-4 . TRBV24-1 CATSDALRDGKNIQYF TGTGCCACCAGTGACGCCCTCCGGGACGGCAAAAACATTCAGTACTTC
. TRBJ2-7 . TRBV7-2 CASSLESQYYEQYF TGTGCCAGCAGCTTAGAGTCCCAGTACTACGAGCAGTACTTC
TRBD2 TRBJ2-5 few TRBV7-2 CASSPIAGAIGTQYF TGTGCCAGCAGCCCGATAGCGGGGGCCATCGGGACCCAGTACTTC
TRBD2 TRBJ2-3 few TRBV3-1 CASSPIAGWKTDTQYF TGTGCCAGCAGCCCTATAGCGGGGTGGAAGACAGATACGCAGTATTTT
. TRBJ2-7 few TRBV12-3/TRBV12-4 CASSFRSGNEQYF TGTGCCAGCAGTTTCCGAAGCGGCAACGAGCAGTACTTC
. TRBJ2-1 few TRBV11-3 CASSFRGLDYNEQFF TGTGCCAGCAGCTTTCGTGGACTCGATTACAATGAGCAGTTCTTC